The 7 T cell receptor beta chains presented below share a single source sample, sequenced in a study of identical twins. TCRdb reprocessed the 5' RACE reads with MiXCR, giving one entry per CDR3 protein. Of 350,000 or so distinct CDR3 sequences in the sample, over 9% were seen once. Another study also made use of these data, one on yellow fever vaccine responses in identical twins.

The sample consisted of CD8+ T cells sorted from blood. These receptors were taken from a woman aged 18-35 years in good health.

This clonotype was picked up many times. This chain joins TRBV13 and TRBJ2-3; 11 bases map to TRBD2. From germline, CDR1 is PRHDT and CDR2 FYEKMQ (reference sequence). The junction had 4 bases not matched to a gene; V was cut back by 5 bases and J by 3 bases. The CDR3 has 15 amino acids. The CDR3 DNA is TGTGCCAGCAGCCCCCGGACTAGCGGGACAGATACGCAGTATTTT. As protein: CASSPRTSGTDTQYF.

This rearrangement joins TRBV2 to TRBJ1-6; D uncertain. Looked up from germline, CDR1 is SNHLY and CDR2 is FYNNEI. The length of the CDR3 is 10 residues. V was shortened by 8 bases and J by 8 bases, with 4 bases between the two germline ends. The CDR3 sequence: CASGHSPLHF. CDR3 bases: TGTGCCAGCGGGCATTCACCCCTCCACTTT.

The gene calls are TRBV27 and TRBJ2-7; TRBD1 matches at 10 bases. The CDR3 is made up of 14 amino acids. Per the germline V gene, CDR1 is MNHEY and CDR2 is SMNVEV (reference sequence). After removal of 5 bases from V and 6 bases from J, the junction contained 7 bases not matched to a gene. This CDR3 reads CASSPGTGAFEQYF. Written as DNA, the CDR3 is TGTGCCAGCAGTCCCGGGACAGGGGCTTTCGAGCAGTACTTC.

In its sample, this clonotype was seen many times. In DNA, the CDR3 is TGCAGCGCCTATTCTGGGGAGAGGTCCTACAATGAGCAGTTCTTC. Encoded protein: CSAYSGERSYNEQFF. The gene calls are TRBV29-1 and TRBJ2-1; the D gene is possibly TRBD2 (5 bases). V was shortened by 7 bases and J by 1 base, with 17 bases between the two germline ends. The CDR3 runs to 15 residues. The germline gives CDR1 SQVTM, CDR2 ANQGSEA.

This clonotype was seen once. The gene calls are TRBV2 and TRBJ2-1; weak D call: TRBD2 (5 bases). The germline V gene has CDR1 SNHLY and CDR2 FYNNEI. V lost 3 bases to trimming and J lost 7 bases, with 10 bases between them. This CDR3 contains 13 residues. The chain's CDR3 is CASSEEDWNEQFF. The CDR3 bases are TGTGCCAGCAGTGAGGAGGATTGGAATGAGCAGTTCTTC.

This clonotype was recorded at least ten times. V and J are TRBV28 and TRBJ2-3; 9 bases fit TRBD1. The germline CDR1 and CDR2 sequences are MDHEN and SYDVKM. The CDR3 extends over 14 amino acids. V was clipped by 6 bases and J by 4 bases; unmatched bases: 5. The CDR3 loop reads CASSTGQGADTQYF. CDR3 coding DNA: TGTGCCAGCAGCACGGGACAGGGAGCAGATACGCAGTATTTT. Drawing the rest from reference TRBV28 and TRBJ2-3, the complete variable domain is DVKVTQSSRYLVKRTGEKVFLECVQDMDHENMFWYRQDPGLGLRLIYFSYDVKMKEKGDIPEGYSVSREKKERFSLILESASTNQTSMYLCASSTGQGADTQYFGPGTRLTVL.

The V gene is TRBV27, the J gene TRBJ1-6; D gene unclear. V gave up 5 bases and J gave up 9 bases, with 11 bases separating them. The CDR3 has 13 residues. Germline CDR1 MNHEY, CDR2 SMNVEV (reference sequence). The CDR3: CASSDGVFSPLHF. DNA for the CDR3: TGTGCCAGCAGTGACGGTGTTTTTTCACCCCTCCACTTT.